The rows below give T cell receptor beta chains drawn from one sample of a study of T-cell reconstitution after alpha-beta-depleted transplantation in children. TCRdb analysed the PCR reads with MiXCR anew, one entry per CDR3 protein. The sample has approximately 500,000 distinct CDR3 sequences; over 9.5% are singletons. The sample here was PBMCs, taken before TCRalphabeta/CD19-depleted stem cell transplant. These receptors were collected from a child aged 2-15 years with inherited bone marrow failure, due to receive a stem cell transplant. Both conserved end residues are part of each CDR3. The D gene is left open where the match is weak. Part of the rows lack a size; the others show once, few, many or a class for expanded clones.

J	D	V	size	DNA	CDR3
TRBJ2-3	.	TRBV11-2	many	TGTGCCAGCAGCTTAGGACGTTGGGGGGATACGCAGTATTTT	CASSLGRWGDTQYF
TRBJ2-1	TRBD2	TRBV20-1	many	TGCAGTGCTGAGGACGGGAGGGGCAATGAGCAGTTCTTC	CSAEDGRGNEQFF
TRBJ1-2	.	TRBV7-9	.	TGTGCCAGCACCAATCCTGGGGCAGGGGCCTATGGCTACACCTTC	CASTNPGAGAYGYTF
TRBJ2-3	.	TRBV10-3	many	TGTGCCATCAGTGAGTCGCTCACGGGGAATACAGATACGCAGTATTTT	CAISESLTGNTDTQYF
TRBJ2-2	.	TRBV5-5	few	TGTGCCAGCAGCCCCTTCCAGGCAGGGTCTATCGGGGAGCTGTTTTTT	CASSPFQAGSIGELFF
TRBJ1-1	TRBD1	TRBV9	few	TGTGCCAGCAGCCCCGGGACAGGGCTTCTGAACACTGAAGCTTTCTTT	CASSPGTGLLNTEAFF
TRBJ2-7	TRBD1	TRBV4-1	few	TGCGCCAGCAGCCAAGCCTTGCGGACAGGGGCCTACGAGCAGTACTTC	CASSQALRTGAYEQYF
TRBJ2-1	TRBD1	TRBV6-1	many	TGTGCCAGCAGTAGAGGGACAGGGGGAGTCAATGAGCAGTTCTTC	CASSRGTGGVNEQFF
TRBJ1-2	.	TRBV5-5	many	TGTGCCAGCAGCTTATCGGACGGAATGGGGGGCTACACCTTC	CASSLSDGMGGYTF
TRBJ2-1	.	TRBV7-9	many	TGTGCCAGCAGCTTACATGGACCGGGGAATGAGCAGTTCTTC	CASSLHGPGNEQFF
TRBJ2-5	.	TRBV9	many	TGTGCCAGCAGCGTAGTTCCAGGGAGGTCTGAAGAGACCCAGTACTTC	CASSVVPGRSEETQYF
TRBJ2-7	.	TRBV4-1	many	TGCGCCAGCAGCCCGGGGGGCAGGGGCTACGAGCAGTACTTC	CASSPGGRGYEQYF
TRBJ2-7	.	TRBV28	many	TGTGCCAGCAGTTTCGCAAGGGGCGCCTACGAGCAGTACTTC	CASSFARGAYEQYF
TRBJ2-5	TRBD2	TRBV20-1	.	TGCAGTGCTAGAGATTATGAATCGACTAGCGGGAGTTCTTGGGAGACCCAGTACTTC	CSARDYESTSGSSWETQYF
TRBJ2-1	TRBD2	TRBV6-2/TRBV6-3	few	TGTGCCAGCAGACTGGGACTAGCGGGAGAAGAGAATGAGCAGTTCTTC	CASRLGLAGEENEQFF
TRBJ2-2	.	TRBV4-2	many	TGTGCCAGCAGCCAAGAGGAGGGCGACACCGGGGAGCTGTTTTTT	CASSQEEGDTGELFF
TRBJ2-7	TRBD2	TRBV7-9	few	TGTGCCAGCGGGGGAGGGTTCTCCTACGAGCAGTACTTC	CASGGGFSYEQYF
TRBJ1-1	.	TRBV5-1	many	TGCGCCAGCAGCTTAGACACGAAGAACACTGAAGCTTTCTTT	CASSLDTKNTEAFF
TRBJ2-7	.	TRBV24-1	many	TGTGCCACCACCAAGGGACCCTACGAGCAGTACTTC	CATTKGPYEQYF
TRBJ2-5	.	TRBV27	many	TGTGCCAGCCGACAACGTTGGGAGACCCAGTACTTC	CASRQRWETQYF
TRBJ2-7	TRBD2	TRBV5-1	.	TGCGCCAGCAGCCGGGGGGGCAGGCCCTACGAGCAGTACTTC	CASSRGGRPYEQYF
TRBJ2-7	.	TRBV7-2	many	TGTGCCAGCAGCTTTGTTTTACAGGGAGGCGAGCAGTACTTC	CASSFVLQGGEQYF
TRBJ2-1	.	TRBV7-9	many	TGTGCCAGCAGCTTTAGTAGTGGTCTCTCCTACAATGAGCAGTTCTTC	CASSFSSGLSYNEQFF
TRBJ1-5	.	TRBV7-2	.	TGTGCCAGCAGCTTATGGGGGGGTAGCAATCAGCCCCAGCATTTT	CASSLWGGSNQPQHF
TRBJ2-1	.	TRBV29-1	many	TGCAGCCTACTTCGGGGTCGTGAGCAGTTCTTC	CSLLRGREQFF
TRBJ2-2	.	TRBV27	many	TGTGCCAGCAGTTCGGGGGTTAGTGGGGAGCTGTTTTTT	CASSSGVSGELFF
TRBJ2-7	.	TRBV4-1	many	TGCGCCAGCAGCCAAGGACTCAACTACGAGCAGTACTTC	CASSQGLNYEQYF
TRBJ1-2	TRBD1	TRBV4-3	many	TGCGCCAGCAGCCAGGGTCAGGGGGGTTACTCCTATGGCTACACCTTC	CASSQGQGGYSYGYTF
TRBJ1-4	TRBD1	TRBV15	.	TGTGCCACCAGCTCTACAGGGGACAATGAAAAACTGTTTTTT	CATSSTGDNEKLFF